These T cell receptor beta chains were read from a single sample in a study of identical twins. TCRdb re-derived calls from the 5' RACE reads in MiXCR, one entry per CDR3 protein. Among a few hundred thousand distinct CDR3 sequences listed, 18% were seen once. The sample consisted of naive T cells sorted from blood. The receptors were gathered from a man over 45 in good health. Each CDR3 is given with its conserved first and last residue. The order of the fields is V gene, D gene, J gene, clone size, CDR3 protein, CDR3 DNA. A D gene is named only where the DNA matches it firmly. Clone size is given for some rows only: seen once, a few or many times, or a class if the clone is expanded.

V gene: TRBV20-1; D gene: TRBD1; J gene: TRBJ1-5; clone size: few; CDR3 protein: CSARTGGLDQPQHF; CDR3 DNA: TGCAGTGCTAGGACAGGGGGCCTAGATCAGCCCCAGCATTTT
V gene: TRBV7-6; D gene: NA; J gene: TRBJ2-1; clone size: few; CDR3 protein: CASAREPAYNEQFF; CDR3 DNA: TGTGCCAGCGCCCGGGAACCAGCCTACAATGAGCAGTTCTTC
V gene: TRBV20-1; D gene: TRBD1; J gene: TRBJ1-1; clone size: few; CDR3 protein: CSADQGARGTEAFF; CDR3 DNA: TGCAGTGCTGACCAGGGGGCGCGGGGCACTGAAGCTTTCTTT
V gene: TRBV6-2/TRBV6-3; D gene: NA; J gene: TRBJ2-1; clone size: NA; CDR3 protein: CASSAQGGRFFNEQFF; CDR3 DNA: TGTGCCAGCAGTGCCCAGGGGGGGCGGTTTTTTAATGAGCAGTTCTTC
V gene: TRBV6-2/TRBV6-3; D gene: TRBD2; J gene: TRBJ2-1; clone size: many; CDR3 protein: CASKTPSGGLTTKYNEQFF; CDR3 DNA: TGTGCCAGCAAAACCCCTAGCGGGGGACTCACTACTAAATACAATGAGCAGTTCTTC
V gene: TRBV15; D gene: TRBD1; J gene: TRBJ2-1; clone size: NA; CDR3 protein: CATSRDRDRALNEQFF; CDR3 DNA: TGTGCCACCAGCAGAGATCGAGACAGGGCCCTCAATGAGCAGTTCTTC
V gene: TRBV15; D gene: NA; J gene: TRBJ2-6; clone size: many; CDR3 protein: CATSTGQGRAGANVLTF; CDR3 DNA: TGTGCCACCAGCACCGGCCAGGGAAGGGCTGGGGCCAACGTCCTGACTTTC
V gene: TRBV5-1; D gene: TRBD1; J gene: TRBJ1-2; clone size: NA; CDR3 protein: CASSFQGDGYTF; CDR3 DNA: TGCGCCAGCAGCTTCCAGGGGGACGGCTACACCTTC
V gene: TRBV11-2; D gene: NA; J gene: TRBJ1-4; clone size: NA; CDR3 protein: CASSLNSFEKLFF; CDR3 DNA: TGTGCCAGCAGCTTAAACAGTTTTGAAAAACTGTTTTTT
V gene: TRBV5-5; D gene: NA; J gene: TRBJ2-3; clone size: NA; CDR3 protein: CASSSWGARDIDTQYF; CDR3 DNA: TGTGCCAGCAGCTCCTGGGGGGCCCGGGATATAGATACGCAGTATTTT
V gene: TRBV11-2; D gene: NA; J gene: TRBJ2-7; clone size: NA; CDR3 protein: CASSTDSRIHEQYF; CDR3 DNA: TGTGCCAGCAGCACGGACAGTCGGATCCACGAGCAGTACTTC
V gene: TRBV5-6; D gene: NA; J gene: TRBJ2-5; clone size: NA; CDR3 protein: CASSSPTETQYF; CDR3 DNA: TGTGCCAGCAGCTCTCCGACAGAGACCCAGTACTTC
V gene: TRBV20-1; D gene: NA; J gene: TRBJ1-2; clone size: NA; CDR3 protein: CSARDGSFYGYTF; CDR3 DNA: TGCAGTGCTAGAGATGGGAGTTTCTATGGCTACACCTTC
V gene: TRBV29-1; D gene: NA; J gene: TRBJ2-2; clone size: NA; CDR3 protein: CSVEDLTGPGELFF; CDR3 DNA: TGCAGCGTTGAAGATTTAACAGGGCCCGGGGAGCTGTTTTTT
V gene: TRBV7-2; D gene: NA; J gene: TRBJ1-2; clone size: many; CDR3 protein: CASSLANYGYTF; CDR3 DNA: TGTGCCAGCAGCTTGGCCAACTATGGCTACACCTTC
V gene: TRBV12-3/TRBV12-4; D gene: NA; J gene: TRBJ1-5; clone size: NA; CDR3 protein: CTRDHYREPKTNQPQHF; CDR3 DNA: TGTACCAGAGATCATTACAGGGAGCCTAAAACCAATCAGCCCCAGCATTTT
V gene: TRBV27; D gene: TRBD1; J gene: TRBJ2-1; clone size: few; CDR3 protein: CASSLGQGASEQFF; CDR3 DNA: TGTGCCAGCAGTCTTGGACAGGGGGCGAGCGAGCAGTTCTTC
V gene: TRBV11-1; D gene: NA; J gene: TRBJ2-1; clone size: few; CDR3 protein: CASEGVGGYNEQFF; CDR3 DNA: TGTGCTAGCGAGGGGGTTGGGGGCTACAATGAGCAGTTCTTC